The rows below give T cell receptor beta chains drawn from one sample of a study of identical twins. Each CDR3 protein gets one entry after TCRdb re-called the 5' RACE reads with MiXCR. The data hold 1.5 million to 2 million distinct CDR3 sequences, with under 35% observed a single time. Source material: cord blood. The receptor source for this set is a newborn girl in good health. Both conserved end residues are part of each CDR3. D genes are given only for firm matches. Some rows have no size entry. The others give once, few or many, or a class for an expanded clone.

clone_size | j_call | d_call | v_call | cdr3_aa | cdr3_nt
NA | TRBJ2-3 | NA | TRBV7-6 | CASSALGLGGTQYF | TGTGCCAGCAGCGCTTTGGGTCTCGGGGGCACGCAGTATTTT
once | TRBJ1-3 | TRBD1 | TRBV28 | CASSSGDRGRNTIYF | TGTGCCAGCAGTTCCGGGGACAGGGGAAGAAACACCATATATTTT
few | TRBJ2-3 | TRBD2 | TRBV3-1 | CASSQEDITGGADTQYF | TGTGCCAGCAGCCAAGAAGACATTACTGGGGGGGCAGATACGCAGTATTTT
many | TRBJ2-7 | NA | TRBV5-1 | CASSLASGHKQYF | TGCGCCAGCAGCTTGGCTTCGGGACACAAGCAGTACTTC
NA | TRBJ2-3 | NA | TRBV27 | CASSPTATGADTQYF | TGTGCCAGCAGTCCGACAGCCACGGGGGCAGATACGCAGTATTTT
NA | TRBJ2-3 | TRBD2 | TRBV6-5 | CASSRLGRGDTQYF | TGTGCCAGCAGCCGACTCGGGAGGGGAGATACGCAGTATTTT
NA | TRBJ2-7 | TRBD1 | TRBV12-3/TRBV12-4 | CASSPDRAISYEQYF | TGTGCCAGCAGCCCCGACAGGGCCATATCCTACGAGCAGTACTTC
NA | TRBJ2-3 | NA | TRBV21-1 | CASSKCGRYTDTQYF | TGTGCCAGCAGCAAATGCGGCAGATACACAGATACGCAGTATTTT
few | TRBJ2-1 | TRBD2 | TRBV6-1 | CASSRRLAGNPHSYNEQFF | TGTGCCAGCAGCCGACGACTAGCGGGGAACCCCCACTCCTACAATGAGCAGTTCTTC
NA | TRBJ2-5 | NA | TRBV10-3 | CAISESRTREQYF | TGTGCCATCAGTGAGTCTAGGACTCGGGAGCAGTACTTC
few | TRBJ1-5 | NA | TRBV2 | CASNSQGNNLPQHF | TGTGCCAGCAATAGTCAGGGGAACAATCTGCCCCAGCATTTT
NA | TRBJ2-1 | TRBD2 | TRBV12-3/TRBV12-4 | CASSLEFRGRTSGGHSYNEQFF | TGTGCCAGCAGTTTAGAGTTTCGAGGGAGAACTAGCGGGGGCCACTCCTACAATGAGCAGTTCTTC
few | TRBJ1-2 | TRBD1 | TRBV12-3/TRBV12-4 | CASSTYPGQGHGYTF | TGTGCCAGCAGTACCTATCCGGGACAGGGGCATGGCTACACCTTC
few | TRBJ1-1 | NA | TRBV10-3 | CAISPRGSTEAFF | TGTGCCATCAGCCCCCGGGGAAGTACTGAAGCTTTCTTT
NA | TRBJ2-3 | TRBD2 | TRBV28 | CASSGTSGRVDTQYF | TGTGCCAGCAGCGGGACTAGCGGGAGAGTAGATACGCAGTATTTT
NA | TRBJ2-1 | NA | TRBV2 | CASSDMEGGAGYNEQFF | TGTGCCAGCAGTGATATGGAAGGGGGCGCGGGATACAATGAGCAGTTCTTC
many | TRBJ2-7 | NA | TRBV29-1 | CSVEPSSYEQYF | TGCAGCGTTGAACCCTCATCCTACGAGCAGTACTTC
NA | TRBJ1-2 | NA | TRBV29-1 | CGVDETRGNYGYTF | TGCGGCGTTGACGAGACTAGGGGAAACTATGGCTACACCTTC
NA | TRBJ2-5 | TRBD1 | TRBV7-6 | CANSLETGGKTQYF | TGTGCCAACAGCTTAGAAACAGGGGGAAAGACCCAGTACTTC
NA | TRBJ2-2 | NA | TRBV6-5 | CASFRHTNTGELFF | TGTGCCAGCTTCCGCCACACGAACACCGGGGAGCTGTTTTTT
few | TRBJ2-4 | TRBD2 | TRBV20-1 | CSARAESGGAKNIQYF | TGCAGTGCTAGGGCAGAGAGCGGGGGGGCCAAAAACATTCAGTACTTC
NA | TRBJ2-5 | TRBD2 | TRBV9 | CASTPLAGGPLQQYF | TGTGCCAGCACCCCACTAGCGGGGGGCCCCTTGCAGCAGTACTTC
few | TRBJ2-3 | TRBD2 | TRBV5-1 | CASSSVPAGVTDTQYF | TGCGCCAGCAGCTCGGTCCCAGCGGGAGTTACAGATACGCAGTATTTT
NA | TRBJ2-1 | NA | TRBV2 | CASMSDEQFF | TGTGCCAGCATGTCGGATGAGCAGTTCTTC
NA | TRBJ2-2 | NA | TRBV2 | CASTLDRWAGELFF | TGTGCCAGCACTTTAGATCGATGGGCCGGGGAGCTGTTTTTT
few | TRBJ2-1 | NA | TRBV12-3/TRBV12-4 | CASSSLGFFNEQFF | TGTGCCAGCAGTTCGCTCGGATTTTTCAATGAGCAGTTCTTC
NA | TRBJ2-3 | NA | TRBV20-1 | CSARGLTRGQYF | TGCAGTGCTAGGGGACTTACGAGGGGGCAGTATTTT
once | TRBJ2-1 | NA | TRBV20-1 | CLAEDVDTYEQFF | TGCCTCGCCGAGGATGTGGACACCTACGAGCAGTTCTTC
NA | TRBJ1-1 | TRBD1 | TRBV7-3 | CASSLGRGTGTLNTEAFF | TGTGCCAGCAGCTTAGGTCGTGGGACAGGGACCCTGAACACTGAAGCTTTCTTT
few | TRBJ1-6 | NA | TRBV28 | CASSLYPVRGSPLHF | TGTGCCAGCAGTTTATATCCCGTAAGGGGGTCACCCCTCCACTTT
NA | TRBJ2-7 | NA | TRBV6-1 | CASSEDFSYEQYF | TGTGCCAGCAGTGAGGATTTCTCCTACGAGCAGTACTTC
NA | TRBJ2-2 | NA | TRBV20-1 | CSARRLVPGELFF | TGCAGTGCTAGAAGGCTAGTTCCCGGGGAGCTGTTTTTT
NA | TRBJ2-1 | TRBD2 | TRBV7-6 | CASSLWEPGLATYNEQFF | TGTGCCAGCAGCTTATGGGAACCGGGACTAGCGACTTACAATGAGCAGTTCTTC
NA | TRBJ1-2 | NA | TRBV7-9 | CASSLRQATGYTF | TGTGCCAGCAGCCTGCGACAGGCGACAGGCTACACCTTC
few | TRBJ1-2 | NA | TRBV10-3 | CAISDGGGYTF | TGTGCCATCAGTGATGGGGGTGGCTACACCTTC
few | TRBJ1-4 | NA | TRBV28 | CLTRRAATNEKLFF | TGTTTGACCCGGAGGGCTGCAACTAATGAAAAACTGTTTTTT
few | TRBJ2-7 | TRBD1 | TRBV28 | CASSLRTGWTYEQYF | TGTGCCAGCAGTTTACGGACAGGGTGGACCTACGAGCAGTACTTC
NA | TRBJ2-1 | NA | TRBV20-1 | CSARDLNSYNEQFF | TGCAGTGCACGGGACTTAAACTCCTACAATGAGCAGTTCTTC
few | TRBJ2-1 | NA | TRBV7-9 | CASFQGNEQFF | TGTGCCAGCTTCCAGGGGAATGAGCAGTTCTTC
NA | TRBJ1-5 | NA | TRBV20-1 | CSASPSLSWANQPQHF | TGCAGTGCTAGTCCCAGTCTCAGTTGGGCCAATCAGCCCCAGCATTTT
NA | TRBJ2-5 | NA | TRBV27 | CASSPNHLGRETQYF | TGTGCCAGCAGTCCTAACCATCTAGGACGGGAGACCCAGTACTTC
NA | TRBJ2-1 | NA | TRBV20-1 | CSASGQSSYNEQFF | TGCAGTGCTTCAGGCCAGAGCTCCTACAATGAGCAGTTCTTC
NA | TRBJ2-7 | NA | TRBV29-1 | CSVVLDASSYEQYF | TGCAGCGTTGTTCTGGACGCAAGCTCCTACGAGCAGTACTTC
NA | TRBJ2-7 | NA | TRBV6-1 | CASSAQVSRDRSYEQYF | TGTGCCAGCAGCGCCCAGGTATCCCGGGATCGCTCCTACGAGCAGTACTTC
few | TRBJ2-3 | TRBD2 | TRBV4-2 | CASSQDRASGSASTDTQYF | TGTGCCAGCAGCCAAGATAGGGCTAGCGGGAGTGCTAGCACAGATACGCAGTATTTT
few | TRBJ2-7 | NA | TRBV20-1 | CSASRGSSRSYEQYF | TGCAGTGCTAGCCGGGGCTCTAGCCGCTCCTACGAGCAGTACTTC
NA | TRBJ2-1 | NA | TRBV9 | CASSVEAFQETQFF | TGTGCCAGCAGCGTAGAGGCCTTCCAAGAGACCCAGTTCTTC
NA | TRBJ1-1 | NA | TRBV6-1 | CASSERRQGNTEAFF | TGTGCCAGCAGTGAAAGGAGGCAGGGGAACACTGAAGCTTTCTTT
once | TRBJ2-5 | NA | TRBV5-6 | CASSLSRRNEQYF | TGTGCCAGCAGCTTGAGTAGAAGGAATGAGCAGTACTTC
few | TRBJ1-6 | TRBD1 | TRBV20-1 | CSASDRAAPLHF | TGCAGTGCTTCGGACAGGGCAGCACCCCTCCACTTT
few | TRBJ2-4 | NA | TRBV29-1 | CSVEDWREGKNIQYF | TGCAGCGTTGAAGATTGGCGAGAGGGGAAAAACATTCAGTACTTC
NA | TRBJ2-3 | NA | TRBV29-1 | CSVEDVGNRHTDTQYF | TGCAGCGTTGAAGATGTAGGAAACCGCCACACAGATACGCAGTATTTT
few | TRBJ2-3 | TRBD2 | TRBV2 | CASRGRSPGLADTSTDTQYF | TGTGCCAGCAGGGGAAGGTCTCCGGGACTAGCGGACACTAGCACAGATACGCAGTATTTT
NA | TRBJ1-2 | NA | TRBV4-1 | CASSSPERGYGYTF | TGCGCCAGCAGCAGCCCCGAGCGGGGCTATGGCTACACCTTC